This T cell receptor (beta chain) was identified in a study of blood T cell repertoires in COVID-19. Looking at the study overall: Nucleic acid was either cDNA or gDNA, and it came from T cells, B-cell-depleted T cells, or PBMCs.

Germline assignment: CDR1 LNHDA and CDR2 SQIVND (reference sequence). V was pared by 1 base and J by 4 bases, with 7 bases of the junction left unmatched. The CDR3 length is 16 residues. In the original workflow: Amplification of reference gene primers provided the estimated nucleated cell counts. Only in-frame clones appear in the TCRdb table, and some are missing; sequencing was by immunoSEQ multiplex PCR. The DNA was the basis for D and trimming; V, J and clone size are from that table. This table has about 220,000 clones, over 75% appearing once. The receptor was derived from a woman in her 70s with COVID-19, enrolled during active disease. V and J are TRBV19 and TRBJ1-5, with 7 bases aligning to TRBD1. Material for sequencing was peripheral blood. CDR3 loop: CASSIGRQGRNQPQHF. The CDR3 nucleotides are TGTGCCAGTAGTATAGGGAGACAGGGTCGGAATCAGCCCCAGCATTTT.